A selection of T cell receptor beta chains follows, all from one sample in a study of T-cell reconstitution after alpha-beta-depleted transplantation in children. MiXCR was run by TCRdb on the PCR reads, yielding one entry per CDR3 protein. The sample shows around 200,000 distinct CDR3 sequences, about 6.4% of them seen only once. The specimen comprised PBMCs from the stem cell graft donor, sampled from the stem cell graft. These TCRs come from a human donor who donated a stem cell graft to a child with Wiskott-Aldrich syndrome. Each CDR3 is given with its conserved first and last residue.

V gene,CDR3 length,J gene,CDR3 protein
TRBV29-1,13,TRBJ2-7,CSVSQGGSYEQYF
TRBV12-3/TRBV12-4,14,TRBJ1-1,CASSRTGLGTEAFF
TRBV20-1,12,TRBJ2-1,CSAREGQGYMDF
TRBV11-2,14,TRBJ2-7,CASSLAPTGDEQYF
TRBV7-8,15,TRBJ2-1,CASSLQGARVNEQFF
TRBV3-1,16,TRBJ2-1,CASSPGGLARYNEQFF
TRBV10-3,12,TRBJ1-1,CAIRNRVAEAFF
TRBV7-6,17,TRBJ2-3,CASSFISGRISTDTQYF
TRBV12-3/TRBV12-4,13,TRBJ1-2,CAITRAVTYGYTF
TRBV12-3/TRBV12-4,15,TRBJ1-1,CASSLMGPVNTEAFF
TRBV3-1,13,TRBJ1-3,CASSVPGGNTIYF
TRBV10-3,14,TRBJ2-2,CAISPGPTIGELFF
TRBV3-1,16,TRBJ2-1,CASSRQTSGGYNEQFF
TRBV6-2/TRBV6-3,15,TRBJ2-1,CASSRRGGVVSEQFF
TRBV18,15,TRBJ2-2,CASSPIDRAAGELFF
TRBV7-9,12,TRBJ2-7,CASSSNAHEQYF
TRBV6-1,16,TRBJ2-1,CASRTVAGSSHNEQFF
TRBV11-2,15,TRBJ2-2,CASSLEFPYTGELFF
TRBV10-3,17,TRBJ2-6,CAISDGQGAFGANVLTF
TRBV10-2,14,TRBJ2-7,CASSEQGSSYEQYF
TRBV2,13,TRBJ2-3,CASTGTFTDTQYF
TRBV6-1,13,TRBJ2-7,CASMWTGPTEQYF
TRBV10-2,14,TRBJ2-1,CATRRRGDYNEQFF
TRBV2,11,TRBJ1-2,CARTGKDGYTF
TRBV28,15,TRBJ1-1,CASSSLQGLNTEAFF
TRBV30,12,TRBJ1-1,CAWSPSDTEAFF
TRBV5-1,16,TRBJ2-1,CASSLASGAWFDEQFF
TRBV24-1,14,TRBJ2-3,CATSDLGGGDTQYF
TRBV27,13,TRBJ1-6,CASSLQASSPLHF
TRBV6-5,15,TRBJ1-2,CASRYRDNSNYGYTF
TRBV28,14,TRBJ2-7,CASKAPGKAYEQYF
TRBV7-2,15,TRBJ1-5,CASSFTTGDNQPQHF
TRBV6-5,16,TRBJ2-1,CASSYSSGGSYNEQFF
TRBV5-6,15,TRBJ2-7,CASSFLGTVVHEQYF
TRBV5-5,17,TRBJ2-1,CASSLAYETSGYNEQFF
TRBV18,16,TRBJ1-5,CASSPSDGVSNQPQHF
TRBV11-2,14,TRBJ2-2,CASSTTRATGELFF
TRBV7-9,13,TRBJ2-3,CASSSSGADTQYF
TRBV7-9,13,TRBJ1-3,CASSSPLENTIYF
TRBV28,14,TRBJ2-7,CASRGVGGFYEQYF
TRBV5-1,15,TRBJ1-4,CASSLSAGANEKLFF
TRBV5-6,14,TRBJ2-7,CASSSEPSSYEQYF